This T cell receptor beta chain was captured by sequencing in a study of cytomegalovirus exposure and HLA in healthy donors. Study outcomes and limitations: A subsequent analysis found that TCR clusters from the first cohort also tended to co-occur in the roughly 120 validation repertoires, with less than 95% of cluster scores above 0. Usually a TCR sequence was rare, but some public TCRs were found in many donors.

Per the germline V gene, CDR1 is SGDLS and CDR2 is YYNGEE. Trimming removed 7 bases from V and 7 bases from J, with 21 bases in between. The CDR3 covers 14 residues. To note about this clone: Its antigen is as yet unknown.

Sequenced by immunoSEQ multiplex PCR; TCRdb stores in-frame clones only, minus some. The profile shows hundreds of thousands of clones, roughly 80% of them singletons. The chain uses TRBV9 and TRBJ2-7; D tentatively fits TRBD1 or TRBD2 (5 bases each). Sequencing was performed on PBMCs. This receptor was identified in a woman aged 18-29 years in good health and CMV-seronegative. DNA for the CDR3: TGTGCCAGCTCCCGTGCTACCGGGGCGAGTGAGCAGTACTTC. Its translation is CASSRATGASEQYF. The full variable domain, completed using reference TRBV9 and TRBJ2-7, is DSGVTQTPKHLITATGQRVTLRCSPRSGDLSVYWYQQSLDQGLQFLIQYYNGEERAKGNILERFSAQQFPDLHSELNLSSLELGDSALYFCASSRATGASEQYFGPGTRLTVT.